This T cell receptor beta chain was identified during a study of cytomegalovirus exposure and HLA in healthy donors. Study-level findings and limits: Highest at DRB1 and lowest at HLA-C, TCR association rates differed among HLA loci in a later analysis.

PCR involved 60 Vbeta and 13 Jbeta primers. Generated by immunoSEQ multiplex PCR, the TCRdb table keeps only in-frame clones and is missing some. The data contain around 160,000 clones, roughly 80% of them singletons. Per germline, CDR1 LNHDA and CDR2 SQIVND (reference sequence). The junction had 3 bases not matched to a gene; V was cut back by 6 bases and J by 2 bases. The CDR3 runs 14 residues. As to this clone: Its antigen is undetermined.

What was sequenced was PBMCs. This TCR derives from a woman in her thirties or forties in good health and CMV-seropositive. The chain combines TRBV19 with TRBJ2-7, with 11 bases identical to TRBD1. CDR3 bases: TGTGCCAGTAGGGGGACAGGGGGTCCCTACGAGCAGTACTTC. This sequence encodes CASRGTGGPYEQYF.